A single sample gave rise to the 4 T cell receptor beta chains below, sequenced in a study of CD8 T cells in Susac syndrome. The RNA, roughly 0.5 to 1 ug, was put through reverse transcription using random hexamers. MiXCR, applied by TCRdb to the immunoSEQ multiplex PCR reads, yields one record per CDR3 protein. Of about 120,000 distinct CDR3 sequences listed, around 95% are singletons. The sample comprised CD4+ T cells from PBMCs. These receptors all come from a human donor in good health.

This clonotype was observed a single time. The rearrangement joins TRBV18 to TRBJ2-5; TRBD2 might be the D (5 bases). The CDR3 sequence is 15 residues long. With 3 bases removed from V and 0 bases from J, the gap between germline ends came to 11 bases. Per germline, CDR1 KGHSH and CDR2 LQKENI. As DNA, the CDR3 is TGTGCCAGCTCACCGAGGGCCCCGTACCAAGAGACCCAGTACTTC. Encoded protein: CASSPRAPYQETQYF.

This clonotype has a handful of counts. DNA of the CDR3: TGTGCCAGCAGACTAGCGGGAGAAGAGACCCAGTACTTC. Its translation: CASRLAGEETQYF. The V call is TRBV6-2 or TRBV6-3, the J call TRBJ2-5; 11 bases line up with TRBD2. V gave up 6 bases and J gave up 3 bases; unmatched junction bases: 0. CDR1 is MNHEY and CDR2 is SVGEGT in the germline V gene. The CDR3 sequence is 13 residues long.

The chain couples TRBV7-2 to TRBJ2-3; no clear D gene. The V and J ends lost 6 bases and 4 bases respectively, with 8 bases between them. In germline, CDR1 is SGHTA, CDR2 FQGNSA. The CDR3 is made up of 12 amino acids. CDR3 sequence reads: CASSIAPDTQYF. CDR3 nucleotide sequence: TGTGCCAGCAGTATTGCCCCAGATACGCAGTATTTT. Full variable domain (outside the CDR3, taken from reference TRBV7-2 and TRBJ2-3): GAGVSQSPSNKVTEKGKDVELRCDPISGHTALYWYRQSLGQGLEFLIYFQGNSAPDKSGLPSDRFSAERTGGSVSTLTIQRTQQEDSAVYLCASSIAPDTQYFGPGTRLTVL.

The chain joins TRBV7-8 to TRBJ1-1; D is perhaps TRBD1 (5 bases). Germline V gene sequence: CDR1 SGHVS, CDR2 FQNEAQ. The CDR3 extends over 13 amino acids. V shed 6 bases and J shed 4 bases, with 12 bases lying between them. The CDR3 bases are TGTGCCAGCAGTCCTGGGGGGATCACTGAAGCTTTCTTT. This codes for CASSPGGITEAFF.